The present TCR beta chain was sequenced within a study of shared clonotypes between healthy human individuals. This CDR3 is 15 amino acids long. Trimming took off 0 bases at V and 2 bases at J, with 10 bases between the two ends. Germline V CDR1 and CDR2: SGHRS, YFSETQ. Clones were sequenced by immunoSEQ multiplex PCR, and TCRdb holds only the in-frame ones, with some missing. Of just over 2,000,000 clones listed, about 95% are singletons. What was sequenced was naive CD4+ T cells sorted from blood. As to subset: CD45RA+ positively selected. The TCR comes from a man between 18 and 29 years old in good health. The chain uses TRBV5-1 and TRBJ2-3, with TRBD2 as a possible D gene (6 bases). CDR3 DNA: TGCGCCAGCAGCTTGGTAGCGGAGAACACAGATACGCAGTATTTT. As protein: CASSLVAENTDTQYF. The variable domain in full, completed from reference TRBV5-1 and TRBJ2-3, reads KAGVTQTPRYLIKTRGQQVTLSCSPISGHRSVSWYQQTPGQGLQFLFEYFSETQRNKGNFPGRFSGRQFSNSRSEMNVSTLELGDSALYLCASSLVAENTDTQYFGPGTRLTVL.